The 27 T cell receptor beta chains listed next were all sequenced from one sample in a study of blood T cell repertoires in COVID-19. TCRdb keeps only in-frame clones here, not all; method: immunoSEQ multiplex PCR. Of 250,000 to 350,000 clones listed, 80% to 90% are singletons. The sequencing input was peripheral blood. These TCRs come from a young man who had recovered from COVID-19.

The chain recombines TRBV30 with TRBJ1-5, with 7 nucleotides matching TRBD1. The length of the CDR3 is 13 residues. Unmatched junction bases numbered 6, after V lost 4 bases and J lost 6 bases. The germline V gene has CDR1 GTSNPN and CDR2 SVGIG (reference sequence). CDR3 in amino acids: CAWTRGPGQPQHF. The DNA of the CDR3 is TGTGCCTGGACTAGGGGGCCGGGTCAGCCCCAGCATTTT.

This rearrangement joins TRBV20-1 to TRBJ1-4; D gene ambiguous. V was trimmed by 0 bases and J by 11 bases, leaving 7 bases between them. The CDR3 extends over 11 amino acids. Germline values: CDR1 DFQATT, CDR2 SNEGSKA (reference sequence). The CDR3 DNA follows: TGCAGTGCTAGAGATAGACTGAAACTGTTTTTT. Residues: CSARDRLKLFF.

CDR3 in amino acids: CAWSIAGPHNEQFF. CDR3 nucleotide sequence: TGTGCCTGGAGCATAGCGGGACCTCACAATGAGCAGTTCTTC. The J gene is TRBJ2-1, the V gene TRBV30, with TRBD2 matching 8 bases. The germline CDR1 and CDR2 sequences are GTSNPN and SVGIG (reference sequence). The CDR3 extends over 14 amino acids. Trimming at V came to 3 bases and at J to 5 bases, leaving 6 bases not matched to a gene. Variable domain in full (rest from reference TRBV30 and TRBJ2-1): SQTIHQWPATLVQPVGSPLSLECTVEGTSNPNLYWYRQAAGRGLQLLFYSVGIGQISSEVPQNLSASRPQDRQFILSSKKLLLSDSGFYLCAWSIAGPHNEQFFGPGTRLTVL.

The chain recombines TRBV11-1 with TRBJ2-5; the match to TRBD1 covers 7 bases. V gave up 6 bases and J gave up 1 base; unmatched junction bases: 11. Per germline, CDR1 SGHAT and CDR2 FQDESV (reference sequence). CDR3 length: 16 amino acids. CDR3 nucleotide sequence: TGTGCCAGCAGTCCACAAATGACAGGGACCCAAGAGACCCAGTACTTC. Translating it yields CASSPQMTGTQETQYF.

This chain joins TRBV7-2 and TRBJ2-7, with D unresolved. Looked up from germline, CDR1 is SGHTA and CDR2 is FQGNSA. The CDR3 extends over 14 amino acids. V lost 3 bases and J 0 bases, leaving 9 bases between the germline ends. CDR3 residues: CASSLQELSYEQYF. In DNA form, the CDR3 reads TGTGCCAGCAGCTTGCAGGAACTCTCCTACGAGCAGTACTTC.

V is TRBV4-3 and J is TRBJ1-1; 9 bases are shared with TRBD1. The V gene end was trimmed by 4 bases and the J gene end by 5 bases; junction bases not matched to a gene: 11. The CDR3 has 16 amino acids. From germline, CDR1 is LGHNA and CDR2 YSLEER. DNA for the CDR3: TGCGCCAGCAGCCCCCTCGGGGACAGGGAGGGGACTGAAGCTTTCTTT. Translating gives CASSPLGDREGTEAFF.

This sequence joins TRBV11-3 and TRBJ2-3; 13 positions agree with TRBD2. Germline V gives CDR1 SGHNT, CDR2 YENEEA. The CDR3 sequence is 16 residues long. Trimming removed 5 bases from V and 2 bases from J; junction bases left unmatched: 4. The CDR3 reads CASSPGTSGITDTQYF. In DNA, the CDR3 is TGTGCCAGCAGCCCCGGGACTAGCGGGATCACAGATACGCAGTATTTT.

The chain carries TRBV27 and TRBJ2-2, with 8 bases identical to TRBD1. Looked up from germline, CDR1 is MNHEY and CDR2 is SMNVEV (reference sequence). The CDR3 is 14 amino acids. Germline trimming cut 10 bases from V and 0 bases from J; bases unmatched to any gene: 4. The CDR3, as DNA: TGTGCCACCGGGACAGGAGCGAACACCGGGGAGCTGTTTTTT. This translates into CATGTGANTGELFF.

The CDR3 nucleotides are TGTGCCAGCGTAGGGGCGGGAGCCTACGAGCAGTACTTC. It translates to CASVGAGAYEQYF. This chain joins TRBV5-5 and TRBJ2-7; 7 nucleotides agree with TRBD2. J was trimmed by 2 bases and V by 7 bases; bases with no gene match: 6. The CDR3 covers 13 residues. Germline V gene data show CDR1 as SGHKS and CDR2 as YYEKEE (reference sequence).

J is TRBJ1-6 and V is TRBV23-1, with D unclear. TRBV23-1 is annotated as an ORF whose role is uncertain. The CDR3 has 18 residues. V lost 0 bases, J lost 0 bases, and 12 bases lay in between. The CDR3 DNA is TGCGCCAGCAGTCAATCGCTACTGCCGAGCTCCTATAATTCACCCCTCCACTTT. This sequence encodes CASSQSLLPSSYNSPLHF.

The J gene is TRBJ1-2, the V gene TRBV3-1 (or the pseudogene TRBV3-2), with TRBD1 matching over 9 bases. CDR3 length equals 15 residues. With V trimmed by 2 bases and J by 6 bases, 7 bases remained unmatched. Germline lookup yields CDR1 LGHDT and CDR2 YNNKEL (reference sequence). The CDR3 protein is CASSQPGQGWDGYTF. CDR3 DNA: TGTGCCAGCAGCCAACCGGGACAGGGTTGGGATGGCTACACCTTC.

The chain recombines TRBV10-1 with TRBJ2-5; TRBD2 matches 14 bases. This CDR3 has 19 residues. The J segment lost 5 bases and the V segment lost 2 bases, leaving 13 bases of the junction unmatched. Germline V lookup: CDR1 WNHNN, CDR2 SYGVQD (reference sequence). CDR3: CASSEAIKKGLAGVETQYF. The CDR3, as DNA: TGCGCCAGCAGTGAGGCGATTAAAAAGGGACTAGCGGGAGTCGAGACCCAGTACTTC.

The chain combines TRBV7-9 with TRBJ1-5; tentatively, D is TRBD1 (5 bases). The CDR3 runs to 14 residues. V shed 5 bases and J shed 5 bases, with 13 bases lying between them. CDR1 is SEHNR and CDR2 is FQNEAQ in the germline V gene (reference sequence). The CDR3 region is CASSPRQRDQPQHF. The CDR3 coding sequence is TGTGCCAGCAGCCCACGACAGCGTGATCAGCCCCAGCATTTT.

Turning to this clone: A read error may account for a junction end that differs from germline. This chain connects TRBV4-1 to TRBJ2-3; D is undetermined. This CDR3 has 13 residues. Germline assignment: CDR1 MGHRA and CDR2 YSYEKL. CDR3 DNA: TGCGCCAGCAGCCAAGATCAGGTCCGGTTAAGAAATTTT. It encodes CASSQDQVRLRNF.

V and J are TRBV19 and TRBJ1-4; D perhaps matches TRBD1 (6 bases). From germline, CDR1 is LNHDA and CDR2 SQIVND (reference sequence). The CDR3 length is 13 residues. Trimming took 5 bases from V and 4 from J, leaving 8 bases between them. The CDR3 DNA reads as TGTGCCAGTAGTGTACAGGGTAATGAAAAACTGTTTTTT. Encoded protein: CASSVQGNEKLFF.

This chain joins TRBV2 and TRBJ2-5, with D possibly matching TRBD2 (6 bases). The V gene's germline CDR1 is SNHLY and CDR2 FYNNEI. Trimming pared 2 bases from V and 2 bases from J, leaving 18 bases between. This CDR3 region has 17 residues. The CDR3 reads CASSESVGFGGQETQYF. The CDR3 coding sequence is TGTGCCAGCAGTGAAAGTGTGGGGTTCGGGGGACAAGAGACCCAGTACTTC.

CDR3 in amino acids: CASSLTGLAGGETQYF. DNA of the CDR3: TGTGCCAGCTCACTGACGGGACTAGCGGGAGGAGAGACCCAGTACTTC. This chain connects TRBV18 to TRBJ2-5, with 15 bases that match TRBD2. Germline lookup yields CDR1 KGHSH and CDR2 LQKENI. The CDR3 runs to 16 residues. V shed 4 bases, J shed 4 bases, and the junction held 4 bases outside the gene matches.

The chain recombines TRBV6-5 with TRBJ2-3, with D maybe TRBD1 (6 bases). The CDR3 is made up of 14 amino acids. V was cut by 6 bases and J by 1 base, with 11 bases left in between. Germline CDR1 is MNHEY and CDR2 is SVGAGI. As DNA, the CDR3 is TGTGCCAGCAGAAGAGAGGGGGGCACAGATACGCAGTATTTT. Translating gives CASRREGGTDTQYF.

This clone has a single count. This chain connects TRBV4-2 to TRBJ1-1; tentatively, D is TRBD1 (5 bases). The CDR3 consists of 14 residues. Per germline, CDR1 LGHNA and CDR2 YNFKEQ. Trimming left V 1 base short and J 10 bases short, with 16 bases between. CDR3 nucleotides: TGTGCCAGCAGCCAAGGGGGGGACCCCCCTGGAGCTTTCTTT. Amino acids: CASSQGGDPPGAFF.

The chain's CDR3 is CASSIAVVNEQFF. As DNA, the CDR3 is TGTGCCAGTAGTATAGCGGTGGTCAATGAGCAGTTCTTC. The chain links TRBV19 to TRBJ2-1; D is uncertain. The CDR3 covers 13 residues. The V gene's germline CDR1 is LNHDA and CDR2 SQIVND (reference sequence). Trimming took off 1 base at V and 6 bases at J, with 7 bases between the two ends.

The V gene is TRBV24-1, the J gene TRBJ2-7; tentatively, D is TRBD1 (5 bases). V was clipped by 0 bases and J by 5 bases, with 10 bases between them. Germline CDR1 is KGHDR and CDR2 is SFDVKD. The CDR3 extends over 14 amino acids. The CDR3 protein is CATSDLGRANEQYF. CDR3 bases: TGTGCCACCAGTGATTTGGGCAGGGCCAACGAGCAGTACTTC.

Notes on this clone: The junction shows a germline mismatch at one end, possibly a read error. The rearrangement links TRBV12-3 or TRBV12-4 to TRBJ2-7, with 7 bases aligning to TRBD1. CDR3 length: 13 residues. CDR3 in amino acids: CASSPQTGIVSSF. CDR3 nucleotide sequence: TGTGCCAGCAGTCCGCAGACAGGGATCGTCTCGTCCTTC.

This chain uses TRBV3-1 (or the pseudogene TRBV3-2) with TRBJ2-5; 8 positions agree with TRBD2. With V trimmed by 4 bases and J by 3 bases, 10 bases remained unmatched. Per the germline V gene, CDR1 is LGHDT and CDR2 is YNNKEL (reference sequence). CDR3 length: 16 residues. The CDR3 loop is CASSRIRSGGEETQYF. The CDR3 DNA reads as TGTGCCAGCAGCCGTATCCGCAGCGGGGGTGAAGAGACCCAGTACTTC.

The CDR3 bases are TGTGCCAGCAGTTTGCGGACAGGGGTCGCCTACGAGCAGTACTTC. Translated, it gives CASSLRTGVAYEQYF. The chain combines TRBV27 with TRBJ2-7; 9 bases are shared with TRBD1. Germline assignment: CDR1 MNHEY and CDR2 SMNVEV (reference sequence). The J segment lost 2 bases and the V segment lost 3 bases, leaving 5 bases of the junction unmatched. The CDR3 spans 15 residues.

This clone was counted once. J is TRBJ1-2 and V is TRBV2; D is undetermined. V gave up 3 bases and J gave up 4 bases, with 12 bases separating them. This CDR3 is built from 14 residues. The germline V gene encodes CDR1 SNHLY and CDR2 FYNNEI. The CDR3: CASSEEYDSYGYTF. The CDR3 region has the DNA TGTGCCAGCAGTGAGGAGTACGATAGCTATGGCTACACCTTC.

V and J are TRBV6-2 or TRBV6-3 and TRBJ2-7; 14 bases agree with TRBD2. Germline V gene sequence: CDR1 MNHEY, CDR2 SVGEGT. The CDR3 is 15 residues long. The V gene end was trimmed by 5 bases and the J gene end by 4 bases; junction bases not matched to a gene: 4. The CDR3 is CASSPGTSGSYEQYF. CDR3 nucleotide sequence: TGTGCCAGCAGTCCGGGGACTAGCGGGAGTTACGAGCAGTACTTC.

The chain is built from TRBV9 and TRBJ2-2; 12 bases align to TRBD1. The CDR3 runs 14 residues. Looked up from germline, CDR1 is SGDLS and CDR2 is YYNGEE. V trimming: 5 bases; J trimming: 7 bases; junction bases outside the gene matches: 3. This CDR3 reads CASRGQGAGGELFF. In DNA form, the CDR3 reads TGTGCCAGCAGGGGACAGGGGGCAGGCGGGGAGCTGTTTTTT.